The 24 T cell receptor beta chains below were found in one sample sequenced in a study of T-cell memory formation after mild COVID-19 listed by TCRdb under 2021. Library creation used 5' RACE. The sequencer was an Illumina NovaSeq 6000. The public sequencing data were trimmed at Q25 with fastp and processed into clonotypes with MiXCR by TCRdb, which kept only in-frame beta chains. Identical CDR3 proteins give one entry, which carries the most common genes and DNA. The sample yields under 400,000 distinct CDR3 sequences; over 20% were counted once. The ten biggest clones cover roughly an eighth of the sample. The sample consisted of PBMCs or a T cell subset sorted from them (not recorded which). These receptors were taken from an adult woman who had mild COVID-19 (a few samples of this study predate the infection). The sample titles of this study are shuffled in the database, so cell type and time point are left out; the donor was told from shared clones.

This clonotype was recorded a few times. The genes are TRBV15 and TRBJ2-7; D not resolved. Looked up from germline, CDR1 is LNHNV and CDR2 is YYDKDF (reference sequence). This CDR3 has 13 residues. V was clipped by 5 bases and J by 2 bases, with 10 bases between them. The CDR3 bases are TGTGCCACCAGCCCCCGGACCACCTACGAGCAGTACTTC. The encoded protein is CATSPRTTYEQYF.

This clonotype has more than one count but fewer than ten. This sequence joins TRBV11-3 and TRBJ2-5; possibly TRBD1 for D (6 bases). CDR3 size: 14 residues. The ends were cut back, 0 bases at V and 4 bases at J, with 9 bases in the middle. CDR1 is SGHNT, CDR2 YENEEA, per germline. In DNA form, the CDR3 reads TGTGCCAGCAGCTTAGATTGGACAGTAGAGACCCAGTACTTC. This sequence encodes CASSLDWTVETQYF.

The chain couples TRBV4-3 to TRBJ2-1; TRBD2 matches 14 bases. The germline V gene has CDR1 LGHNA and CDR2 YSLEER. The V gene end was trimmed by 0 bases and the J gene end by 2 bases; junction bases not matched to a gene: 6. The CDR3 loop spans 19 amino acids. The CDR3 reads CASSQEGLAGDKPYNEQFF. The CDR3 nucleotides are TGCGCCAGCAGCCAAGAGGGACTAGCGGGAGATAAGCCCTACAATGAGCAGTTCTTC.

The table lists this clonotype with a few counts. V is TRBV19 and J is TRBJ1-1, with 7 bases aligning to TRBD1. Germline V CDR1 and CDR2: LNHDA, SQIVND (reference sequence). V was clipped by 9 bases and J by 3 bases; unmatched bases: 7. The CDR3 spans 13 residues. The CDR3 spells CASQDRADTEAFF. The CDR3 nucleotides read TGTGCCAGCCAAGACAGGGCCGACACTGAAGCTTTCTTT.

This clonotype was detected only a few times. The rearrangement uses TRBV2 and TRBJ2-3; D ambiguous. Germline assignment: CDR1 SNHLY and CDR2 FYNNEI. The V and J ends lost 4 bases and 3 bases respectively, with 8 bases between them. This CDR3 is built from 13 residues. CDR3 in amino acids: CASSGLPTDTQYF. The CDR3 nucleotides are TGTGCCAGCAGTGGTCTCCCAACAGATACGCAGTATTTT. Variable domain in full (rest from reference TRBV2 and TRBJ2-3): EPEVTQTPSHQVTQMGQEVILRCVPISNHLYFYWYRQILGQKVEFLVSFYNNEISEKSEIFDDQFSVERPDGSNFTLKIRSTKLEDSAMYFCASSGLPTDTQYFGPGTRLTVL.

This clonotype has more than one count but fewer than ten. The chain employs TRBV7-3 and TRBJ2-7; D is possibly TRBD1 (5 bases). This CDR3 has 14 residues. The V gene's germline CDR1 is SGHTA and CDR2 FQGTGA. Trimming cost V 5 bases and J 2 bases, with 13 bases left between them. CDR3 sequence reads: CASSRGGGTYEQYF. CDR3 DNA: TGTGCCAGCAGCAGGGGTGGCGGTACCTACGAGCAGTACTTC. Using reference TRBV7-3 and TRBJ2-7 for the parts outside the CDR3, the full variable domain is GAGVSQTPSNKVTEKGKYVELRCDPISGHTALYWYRQSLGQGPEFLIYFQGTGAADDSGLPNDRFFAVRPEGSVSTLKIQRTERGDSAVYLCASSRGGGTYEQYFGPGTRLTVT.

The chain employs TRBV6-1 and TRBJ2-1; 11 bases are shared with TRBD2. This CDR3 comprises 19 residues. J was trimmed by 0 bases and V by 4 bases; bases with no gene match: 11. Per the germline V gene, CDR1 is MNHNS and CDR2 is SASEGT. The CDR3, as DNA: TGTGCCAGCAGTGCCCGTTGGGCTAGCGGGGGGAGCTCCTACAATGAGCAGTTCTTC. It codes for CASSARWASGGSSYNEQFF.

This clonotype was observed a handful of times. This sequence joins TRBV7-8 and TRBJ2-5; tentatively, D is TRBD2 (7 bases). CDR3 length equals 14 residues. Germline lookup yields CDR1 SGHVS and CDR2 FQNEAQ. Trimming took 3 bases from V and 1 from J, leaving 9 bases between them. CDR3 protein: CASSLRGPQETQYF. The DNA of the CDR3 is TGTGCCAGCAGCTTGCGGGGGCCCCAAGAGACCCAGTACTTC. The full variable domain, in which reference TRBV7-8 and TRBJ2-5 provide the parts outside the CDR3, is GAGVSQSPRYKVAKRGQDVALRCDPISGHVSLFWYQQALGQGPEFLTYFQNEAQLDKSGLPSDRFFAERPEGSVSTLKIQRTQQEDSAVYLCASSLRGPQETQYFGPGTRLLVL.

This clonotype has ten or more counts. The CDR3 sequence is CASSPPSPDTQYF. The DNA for the CDR3 is TGTGCCAGCTCACCACCGAGTCCAGATACGCAGTATTTT. The chain joins TRBV18 to TRBJ2-3; D is undetermined. The CDR3 consists of 13 residues. Germline V lookup: CDR1 KGHSH, CDR2 LQKENI. V lost 0 bases and J lost 4, with 5 bases in between.

This clonotype was observed a few times. The genes are TRBV19 and TRBJ2-3, with 9 nucleotides matching TRBD2. Germline lookup yields CDR1 LNHDA and CDR2 SQIVND (reference sequence). The ends lost 8 bases at V and 4 bases at J; junction bases unmatched: 4. CDR3 size: 13 residues. The CDR3 DNA reads TGTGCCAGTTCTAGCGGGATCGCAGATACGCAGTATTTT. Encoded protein: CASSSGIADTQYF.

The genes are TRBV6-1 and TRBJ1-1, with D maybe TRBD1 (5 bases). The CDR3 contains 13 residues. The germline V and J ends were trimmed by 10 bases and 0 bases, with 12 bases remaining between them. CDR1 and CDR2 (germline): MNHNS, SASEGT. The CDR3 region has the DNA TGTGCCACCCTAGGGGTGCTGAACACTGAAGCTTTCTTT. Translation gives CATLGVLNTEAFF.

This clonotype was seen a few times. This sequence joins TRBV6-6 and TRBJ2-7; 8 bases align to TRBD1. Germline V lookup: CDR1 MNHNY, CDR2 SVGAGI (reference sequence). The CDR3 totals 12 residues. The ends lost 8 bases at V and 5 bases at J; junction bases unmatched: 5. CDR3 in DNA: TGTGCCAGCCAACAGGGGGTGGACGAGCAGTACTTC. It translates to CASQQGVDEQYF.

In this sample, this clonotype turned up a few times. This chain links TRBV5-1 with TRBJ1-2; 11 positions agree with TRBD1. Germline values: CDR1 SGHRS, CDR2 YFSETQ. Losses at the gene ends were 4 bases for V and 5 bases for J; bases not matched to a gene: 7. The CDR3 is 15 amino acids. The CDR3: CASSKGTGGTYGYTF. The DNA for the CDR3 is TGCGCCAGCAGCAAAGGGACAGGGGGAACTTATGGCTACACCTTC. Combining the CDR3 with reference TRBV5-1 and TRBJ1-2 gives the whole variable domain KAGVTQTPRYLIKTRGQQVTLSCSPISGHRSVSWYQQTPGQGLQFLFEYFSETQRNKGNFPGRFSGRQFSNSRSEMNVSTLELGDSALYLCASSKGTGGTYGYTFGSGTRLTVV.

This clonotype was recorded a few times. The chain joins TRBV12-3 or TRBV12-4 to TRBJ1-5; the D gene is possibly TRBD1 (6 bases). V was pared by 6 bases and J by 0 bases, with 12 bases between. The CDR3 covers 15 residues. CDR3 coding DNA: TGTGCCAGCAGCCCCCAGGGGTTTAGCAATCAGCCCCAGCATTTT. Translation gives CASSPQGFSNQPQHF.

The table lists this clonotype with a count of one. The chain employs TRBV25-1 and TRBJ1-1, with TRBD1 matching over 8 bases. With 6 bases clipped from V and 4 bases from J, the junction kept 7 bases outside the gene matches. CDR3 length: 14 amino acids. CDR1 and CDR2 (germline): MGHDK, SYGVNS. DNA of the CDR3: TGTGCCAGCAGGTGGACAGGGAGCAGCACTGAAGCTTTCTTT. Protein: CASRWTGSSTEAFF. Filled out from reference TRBV25-1 and TRBJ1-1, the complete variable domain reads EADIYQTPRYLVIGTGKKITLECSQTMGHDKMYWYQQDPGMELHLIHYSYGVNSTEKGDLSSESTVSRIRTEHFPLTLESARPSHTSQYLCASRWTGSSTEAFFGQGTRLTVV.

This clonotype has a handful of counts. The chain uses TRBV5-1 and TRBJ1-2, with D possibly TRBD1 on 5 matching bases. This CDR3 spans 17 amino acids. Looked up from germline, CDR1 is SGHRS and CDR2 is YFSETQ. V shed 4 bases and J shed 3 bases, with 22 bases lying between them. Here the CDR3 DNA reads TGCGCCAGCAGCCCAAAAGACACACCAGACAGCCACTATGGCTACACCTTC. Translating gives CASSPKDTPDSHYGYTF.

The genes are TRBV15 and TRBJ2-3, with 13 nucleotides matching TRBD2. Germline V gene data show CDR1 as LNHNV and CDR2 as YYDKDF (reference sequence). Unmatched junction bases numbered 5, after V lost 1 base and J lost 7 bases. The CDR3 extends over 16 amino acids. The CDR3 region has the DNA TGTGCCACCAGCAGAGCTACTAGCGGGGGGGCGTATACGCAGTATTTT. It encodes CATSRATSGGAYTQYF.

This sequence joins TRBV7-9 and TRBJ2-1; perhaps TRBD2 as D (5 bases). V lost 1 base and J 1 base, leaving 14 bases between the germline ends. The germline V gene encodes CDR1 SEHNR and CDR2 FQNEAQ (reference sequence). The CDR3 totals 17 residues. DNA of the CDR3: TGTGCCAGCAGCTTAGTTCCCCCACTAGTATCCTACAATGAGCAGTTCTTC. Translating it yields CASSLVPPLVSYNEQFF.

The chain links TRBV7-6 to TRBJ2-7; possibly TRBD2 for D (5 bases). Germline V gives CDR1 SGHVS, CDR2 FNYEAQ. The CDR3 loop spans 15 amino acids. V lost 1 base and J lost 3, with 13 bases in between. CDR3 sequence reads: CASSLGSAAFYEQYF. The CDR3 DNA is TGTGCCAGCAGCTTAGGGTCAGCGGCTTTCTACGAGCAGTACTTC. The full variable domain, its missing parts supplied by reference TRBV7-6 and TRBJ2-7, is GAGVSQSPRYKVTKRGQDVALRCDPISGHVSLYWYRQALGQGPEFLTYFNYEAQQDKSGLPNDRFSAERPEGSISTLTIQRTEQRDSAMYRCASSLGSAAFYEQYFGPGTRLTVT.

The chain has TRBV18 and TRBJ1-2; D ambiguous. The CDR3 extends over 16 amino acids. Per the germline V gene, CDR1 is KGHSH and CDR2 is LQKENI. V was trimmed by 3 bases and J by 0 bases, leaving 14 bases between them. The CDR3, as DNA: TGTGCCAGCTCACCGGGAGCAAACGGAGCTAACTATGGCTACACCTTC. This encodes CASSPGANGANYGYTF.

This clonotype showed up just a few times. This chain uses TRBV9 with TRBJ1-1, with 8 bases aligning to TRBD1. After removal of 4 bases from V and 2 bases from J, the junction contained 10 bases not matched to a gene. CDR1 SGDLS and CDR2 YYNGEE come from the germline V gene. The CDR3 sequence is 16 residues long. This CDR3 is CASSSHGDRINTEAFF. CDR3 coding DNA: TGTGCCAGCAGCTCCCATGGGGACAGGATTAACACTGAAGCTTTCTTT.

This chain joins TRBV25-1 and TRBJ2-7, with D possibly being TRBD2 (6 bases). The CDR3 length is 15 residues. V dropped 10 bases and J dropped 3 bases, with 22 bases sitting between them. Germline V gene data show CDR1 as MGHDK and CDR2 as SYGVNS. Here the CDR3 reads CAILCWRDILYEQYF. The CDR3 DNA follows: TGTGCCATTCTCTGTTGGCGGGATATCCTCTACGAGCAGTACTTC.

The V call is TRBV20-1, the J call TRBJ2-5, with TRBD1 identical over 7 bases. V lost 1 base, J lost 2 bases, and 7 bases stayed unmatched. Germline V gives CDR1 DFQATT, CDR2 SNEGSKA (reference sequence). The CDR3 is 15 amino acids. In nucleotides, the CDR3 is TGCAGTGCTAGAGTTTTGGGACAGCCACAAGAGACCCAGTACTTC. Translation: CSARVLGQPQETQYF.

There are a few counts of this clonotype. This sequence joins TRBV2 and TRBJ2-1, with 11 bases lining up with TRBD2. CDR1 SNHLY and CDR2 FYNNEI come from the germline V gene. This CDR3 region has 15 residues. V lost 7 bases and J lost 6; bases outside the gene matches: 8. In DNA form, the CDR3 reads TGTGCCAGCACCCCCCGTACTAGCGGGGGCAATGAGCAGTTCTTC. This sequence encodes CASTPRTSGGNEQFF.